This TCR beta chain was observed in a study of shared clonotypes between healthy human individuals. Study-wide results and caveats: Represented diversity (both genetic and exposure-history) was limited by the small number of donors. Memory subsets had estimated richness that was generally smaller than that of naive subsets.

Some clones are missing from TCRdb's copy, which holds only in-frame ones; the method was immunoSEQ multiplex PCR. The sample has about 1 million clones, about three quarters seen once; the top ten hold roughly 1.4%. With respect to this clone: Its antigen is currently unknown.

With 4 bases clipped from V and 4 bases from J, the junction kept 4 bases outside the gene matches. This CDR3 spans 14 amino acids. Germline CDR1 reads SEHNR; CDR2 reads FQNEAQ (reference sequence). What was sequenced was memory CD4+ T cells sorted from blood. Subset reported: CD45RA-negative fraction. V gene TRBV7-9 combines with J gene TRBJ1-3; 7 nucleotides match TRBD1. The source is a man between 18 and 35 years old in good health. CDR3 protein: CASSSGTAGNTIYF. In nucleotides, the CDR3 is TGTGCCAGCAGCTCCGGGACAGCCGGAAACACCATATATTTT.